Described below is a single T cell receptor beta chain sequence and its context. Its antigen target is currently unknown. Base quality data are lacking; no much larger clone is found one base away. The cohort was made up of about 670 healthy bone marrow donors. All cohort members were sampled while nominally healthy, although unrecorded immune exposures were likely present. The donor was CMV seronegative and belonged to the group of several hundred seronegative cohort members. Each donor provided a peripheral blood sample, and peripheral blood mononuclear cells were used for TCR beta sequencing. The Qiagen DNeasy Blood Extraction Kit was used to extract genomic DNA from the blood cell samples. The data were obtained in a study of cytomegalovirus exposure and HLA in healthy donors (dated by TCRdb to the late 2010s). Regarding the study in general: In an earlier analysis of 450 to 750 of the donors, 276 Gb of sequence data and approximately 100 million unique TCR beta sequences from 150 million to 200 million T cells were reported. An early release covering more than 500 HLA-typed donors comprised approximately 290 gigabases of sequencing data and roughly 85 million unique TCR sequences. Among the roughly 410 genotyped donors, around 81% belonged to the genetic ancestry cluster associated with self-reported Caucasian donors. The study was designed to test whether signatures of past pathogen exposure could be identified by cataloging public T cell receptors. The T cell repertoires of 550 to 850 subjects were profiled by immunosequencing and related to cytomegalovirus serostatus. Besides the first cohort of under 700 subjects, a separate validation cohort made up of 120 or so different subjects was used. To predict cytomegalovirus infection status, the study combined high-throughput TCR immunosequencing, statistical association of individual TCRs with disease status, and machine learning. In a later analysis, previously published TCR beta repertoires from 600 to 850 donors were re-analyzed and high-resolution HLA genotyping was added so that TCR occurrence patterns could be studied. The later analysis used no new phenotypic data to find candidate immune exposures, relying instead on TCR beta sequences and their occurrence across donors. In an earlier analysis of 500 to 650 of the donors, high-throughput TCR beta sequencing was used to judge whether each TCR beta V gene segment behaved as functional or pseudogenic. Donor age, sex, ethnicity and CMV serostatus were compiled together with the repertoire data. A later genetic analysis took genome-wide SNP genotypes for about 65% of the 666 donors and used that subset as a discovery cohort. Every discovery cohort repertoire had been produced on one sequencing platform. Class I and class II HLA loci were covered by the typing at four-digit resolution. Typing coverage differed by locus: A, B, C, DRB1 and DQB1 were typed in about 620-630 donors, DQA1 in 522, DPA1 in around 600, and DPB1 in roughly 450. About five DR-DQ haplotypes were treated as single units for association and clustering because of strong linkage in the cohort. Among about 370 genotyped donors of the cohort, an average of roughly 230,000 unique TCR beta nucleotide sequences was sequenced per donor, of which about 18% were non-productive.

Receptor amplification or capture employed the immunoSEQ multiplex PCR assay. For the multiplex PCR, a mixture combining 60 forward primers for TCR Vbeta segments and 13 reverse primers for TCR Jbeta segments was used. The CDR3 region of rearranged TCR beta genes was amplified from genomic DNA by a multiplex PCR assay. The Illumina HiSeq System was used to sequence the amplified TCR beta libraries as 87-base-pair reads. The study's processing was this. In a later analysis, tens of millions of unique TCR beta chains were counted across the 500 to 850 repertoires, and around 11 million of these chains were shared by at least two donors. To remove PCR and sequencing errors, raw reads were error-corrected and collapsed into unique sequences using a nearest-neighbor algorithm that merged closely related sequences. To assign V, D and J gene segments, CDR3 sequences were aligned to IMGT reference sequences. For a sequence to be retained, a match of at least six nucleotides to both a V gene segment and a J gene segment was required. Rearrangements were classified as productive when the CDR3 lacked stop codons and remained in frame with V and J, and all other rearrangements were classified as non-productive. Following IMGT convention, CDR3 was defined as the stretch from the second conserved V-encoded cysteine up to the conserved J-encoded phenylalanine. Sequences without an unambiguous match to a single V gene segment were excluded from the earlier analysis of several hundred of the donors. An earlier analysis of some 500 of the donors classified V segments as functional when productive rearrangements were above 56.7% and as segregating when the standard deviation between donors was above 5%. To diagnose cytomegalovirus status from the catalog of TCR beta chain sequences, a statistical classification framework was built. V and J gene assignment, in a later analysis, came from comparing TCR nucleotide sequences with IMGT/GENE-DB human TR gene sequences. In a later analysis, CDR3 sequences and most-parsimonious VDJ recombination scenarios were assigned using the TCRdist pipeline. In a later analysis, every TCR beta chain was defined by the combination of its CDR3 amino acid sequence and its V-gene family, and reads without a unique V-gene family were dropped. As a way to deal with suspected cross-contamination and a sequencing artifact, a later analysis dropped roughly 600 nucleotide sequences that were highly shared and had low generation probability. For each public chain, a later analysis derived a clonal expansion index from normalized ranks of inferred template counts within each repertoire. In a later analysis, generation probabilities were computed using a VDJ recombination model fitted to out-of-frame rearrangements, and the results were checked against IGoR. Hypergeometric tests were used in a later analysis to score TCR-TCR, TCR-HLA and TCR-CMV co-occurrence, with a repertoire-size bias correction applied to the TCR pairs. A later analysis estimated false discovery rates by permuting HLA or CMV assignments 20 times. In a later analysis, co-occurring TCRs were grouped using DBSCAN, and TCRdist sequence similarity was added for clustering within HLA-allele-positive subsets. For co-occurrence clustering, repertoires with fewer than 30,000 or more than 120,000 public chains were excluded, along with five or six repertoires with anomalous nucleotide sharing. TCRdb limited this immuneACCESS table to in-frame rearrangements with V and J called. A share of clones is missing; checked studies link under half to unresolved V genes, and the rest is unexplained. That table supplies the V and J calls and clone size; D and trimming were determined from the DNA. This sample has roughly 120,000 clones in its table, and 75% to 85% of those were observed once. The ten largest clones represent approximately 3.9% of the sample.

The CDR3 has 17 amino acids, counting the end cysteine and phenylalanine. Only CDR3 DNA remains: 51 bases, in frame from the first base. Via the germline V gene (reference sequence), CDR1 is PRHDT and CDR2 FYEKMQ. V loses 2 bases of germline sequence and J loses 5 bases, and the interval between the two ends is 18 bases. The investigation overall reported the following: The authors suggested that the approach could potentially be generalized to other disease states and immunological phenotypes. The presence/absence analyses assumed that sequencing depth was roughly uniform across donors, and that assumption may not be true. A further reported finding was that TCR beta sequences accurately predicted the HLA-A and HLA-B alleles for most subjects in the first cohort. The sequencing pipeline was judged likely to have produced a cluster of highly shared sequence variants as a technical artifact. Because HLA typing was unavailable for some donors at each locus, only the typed subset was used in association tests. In a later analysis, HLA-associated TCR beta chains were found to be more clonally expanded and to have lower generation probabilities than equally common non-associated chains. In a later genetic analysis, fewer N-insertions in productive TCRs were reported among donors in an Asian-associated ancestry cluster than the roughly 710-donor mean. In vitro tests confirmed that three of the cytomegalovirus-associated TCR beta chains recognize cytomegalovirus antigens. In a later analysis, the rate of TCR association differed among HLA loci, with DRB1 alleles having the most associated TCRs and HLA-C alleles having the fewest. A later analysis associated about 16,000 TCR beta sequences with specific HLA alleles at a false discovery rate of 0.05. Some IMGT-functional V segments, including TRBV6-2 and TRBV6-3, could not be told apart with the 87-base-pair reads, so those segments were excluded. An earlier analysis of around 600 of the donors showed that most TCR beta V segments appeared in productive rearrangements either about 87% or about 30% of the time, which broadly matched IMGT annotations. A later analysis found that most CMV-associated TCR beta chains appeared HLA-restricted, with HLA associations seemingly driven largely by CMV exposure. In this cohort, only TCR beta chains were sequenced, and detectable features were limited by the absence of alpha or paired-chain data. The classifier was reported to diagnose cytomegalovirus status with high specificity and sensitivity in both the original and validation cohorts. Immune exposure information for the cohort was limited to CMV serostatus. Strong co-occurrence of HLA alleles, especially DR and DQ, made assigning TCR associations to individual alleles difficult. Linkage disequilibrium might explain the correlated functional status among segregating V segments, but an unknown experimental factor could not be excluded. Around 16 rarely observed V segments, including chromosome 9 orphons, were excluded from the earlier analysis of about 500 of the donors because counts were too low. V-gene and J-gene trimming of TCR beta chains was associated with a missense DCLRE1C variant in a later genetic analysis, and the association was replicated in an independent cohort. Several of the top co-occurrence clusters appeared to be linked to parvovirus B19, influenza, CMV and Epstein-Barr virus, according to a later analysis. Most TCR sequences were observed very rarely across donors, whereas some public TCRs were present in many individuals. The study listed approximately 150 TCR beta chains as associated with cytomegalovirus.

This receptor was obtained from a man aged 40-55 years in good health and CMV-seronegative. Recombination connected TRBV13 to TRBJ1-4; TRBD1 might be the D gene, on 6 matching bases. Sequencing input: PBMCs. The DNA sequence is as follows: TGTGCCAGCAGCTTATCGACTGCCGGGACAAGAAATGAAAAACTGTTTTTT. This yields the protein CASSLSTAGTRNEKLFF.